A single sample gave rise to the 20 T cell receptor beta chains below, sequenced in a study of T cell repertoires in cytomegalovirus infection. TCRdb re-called the reads through MiXCR, storing one row per CDR3 protein. The table has approximately 100,000 distinct CDR3 sequences, 42% seen once. Which antigens these TCRs recognize remains unknown. The specimen comprised CD8+ T cells from cultured PBMCs, sampled from culture after CMV antigen stimulation. These receptors were obtained from a human donor in good health (CMV status not recorded). Some clones in this sample may be carry-over from other donors' samples.

The gene calls are TRBV6-6 and TRBJ2-5; TRBD2 matches at 9 bases. This CDR3 has 16 residues. The trim removed 4 bases at V and 1 base at J, leaving 7 bases unmatched. Germline assignment: CDR1 MNHNY and CDR2 SVGAGI (reference sequence). As DNA, the CDR3 is TGTGCCAGCAGTTCGTCAGCGGGGGGCCGCCAAGAGACCCAGTACTTC. Translated: CASSSSAGGRQETQYF.

This clonotype was observed a few times. CDR3 region: CASSIGSGVYNEQFF. CDR3 coding DNA: TGTGCCAGTAGTATAGGCAGCGGAGTCTACAATGAGCAGTTCTTC. This sequence joins TRBV19 and TRBJ2-1; weak D call: TRBD2 (5 bases). This CDR3 region has 15 residues. Between the trimmed V and J ends, which lost 1 base and 3 bases, there was a span of 10 bases. Germline V gives CDR1 LNHDA, CDR2 SQIVND (reference sequence).

The V call is TRBV19, the J call TRBJ1-5; D remains ambiguous. The germline V gene encodes CDR1 LNHDA and CDR2 SQIVND (reference sequence). Trimming stripped 2 bases from V and 6 bases from J, with 11 bases between. This CDR3 contains 14 residues. DNA for the CDR3: TGTGCCAGTAGTATATCCGGCCAGCTTCAGCCCCAGCATTTT. Translated, it gives CASSISGQLQPQHF.

The V and J genes are TRBV4-3 and TRBJ2-1, with 10 bases that match TRBD2. The CDR3 is 16 amino acids. Trimming took 1 base from V and 7 from J; bases not matched to a gene: 7. Germline lookup yields CDR1 LGHNA and CDR2 YSLEER. CDR3 DNA: TGCGCCAGCAGCCAAGCTCTAGCGGGGGCTTATAATGAGCAGTTCTTC. It yields the protein CASSQALAGAYNEQFF.

The chain joins TRBV7-6 to TRBJ1-2; possible D gene TRBD1, 6 bases. From germline, CDR1 is SGHVS and CDR2 FNYEAQ. Between the trimmed V and J ends, which lost 3 bases and 6 bases, there was a span of 14 bases. CDR3 length equals 14 residues. The chain's CDR3 is CASSFGRGGHGYTF. The CDR3 coding sequence is TGTGCCAGCAGCTTCGGTAGGGGGGGACATGGCTACACCTTC.

This clonotype has only a few counts. This chain joins TRBV7-9 and TRBJ1-1; 7 bases match TRBD1. V trimming: 2 bases; J trimming: 0 bases; junction bases outside the gene matches: 3. CDR1 and CDR2 (germline): SEHNR, FQNEAQ (reference sequence). The CDR3 length is 15 residues. The CDR3 DNA reads TGTGCCAGCAGCTTATCGACAGGGATGAACACTGAAGCTTTCTTT. Encoded protein: CASSLSTGMNTEAFF.

This clonotype came up a few times. The rearrangement uses TRBV19 and TRBJ2-7; TRBD2 matches 10 bases. Germline CDR1 reads LNHDA; CDR2 reads SQIVND (reference sequence). Trimming took 10 bases from V and 6 from J; bases not matched to a gene: 9. There are 13 residues in the CDR3. The CDR3 sequence: CATTGTSDGEQYF. CDR3 bases: TGTGCCACCACAGGGACTAGCGACGGCGAGCAGTACTTC.

The J gene is TRBJ1-5, the V gene TRBV19; D ambiguous. V was pared by 7 bases and J by 15 bases, with 13 bases between. CDR1 is LNHDA and CDR2 is SQIVND in the germline V gene (reference sequence). This CDR3 has 10 amino acids. CDR3 DNA: TGTGCCAGTACGGGGATCGATTGGCATTTT. Protein product: CASTGIDWHF.

The chain uses TRBV28 and TRBJ1-5; D gene uncertain. Germline V CDR1 and CDR2: MDHEN, SYDVKM. Between the trimmed V and J ends, which lost 2 bases and 5 bases, there was a span of 10 bases. CDR3 length: 14 amino acids. CDR3 region: CASSLTPGYQPQHF. DNA of the CDR3: TGTGCCAGCAGTTTAACCCCAGGCTATCAGCCCCAGCATTTT.

The rearrangement uses TRBV2 and TRBJ2-1; TRBD1 or TRBD2 may be the D gene (5 bases each). The CDR3 totals 13 residues. Trimming removed 8 bases from V and 2 bases from J, with 10 bases in between. Germline assignment: CDR1 SNHLY and CDR2 FYNNEI. CDR3 DNA sequence: TGTGCCAGCCTGGGGCGGGCCTACAATGAGCAGTTCTTC. Translation: CASLGRAYNEQFF.

CDR3 nucleotide sequence: TGTGCCAGCAGTGATTACAGCTCCTACGAGCAGTACTTC. This encodes CASSDYSSYEQYF. This chain joins TRBV2 and TRBJ2-7, with unresolved D. V was clipped by 3 bases and J by 0 bases, with 6 bases between them. This CDR3 comprises 13 residues. Per germline, CDR1 SNHLY and CDR2 FYNNEI.

The CDR3 DNA reads as TGCGCCAGCAGCTATGCAGGGGTGGGCACTGAAGCTTTCTTT. As protein: CASSYAGVGTEAFF. This chain links TRBV5-1 with TRBJ1-1; TRBD1 is a possible D gene (6 bases). This CDR3 region has 14 residues. The germline gives CDR1 SGHRS, CDR2 YFSETQ. V was pared by 3 bases and J by 4 bases, with 13 bases between.

J is TRBJ2-3 and V is TRBV2; the match to TRBD1 covers 9 bases. With V trimmed by 3 bases and J by 3 bases, 4 bases remained unmatched. The CDR3 is 15 residues long. Germline assignment: CDR1 SNHLY and CDR2 FYNNEI. This CDR3 is CASSEFGQGTDTQYF. The CDR3 bases are TGTGCCAGCAGTGAGTTCGGACAGGGGACAGATACGCAGTATTTT.

The chain links TRBV12-3 or TRBV12-4 to TRBJ1-5; perhaps TRBD1 as D (5 bases). The ends were cut back, 3 bases at V and 4 bases at J, with 13 bases in the middle. The length of the CDR3 is 15 residues. The CDR3 sequence: CASSFFLGGNQPQHF. The CDR3 region has the DNA TGTGCCAGCAGTTTTTTCCTCGGGGGGAATCAGCCCCAGCATTTT.

CDR3 bases: TGTGCCAGTAGTATAGATCGGAAGAGGAACCTCTATGGCTACACCTTC. The encoded protein is CASSIDRKRNLYGYTF. The rearrangement uses TRBV19 and TRBJ1-2; no definite D call. Trimming took 0 bases from V and 4 from J, leaving 15 bases between them. The CDR3 runs to 16 residues. From germline, CDR1 is LNHDA and CDR2 SQIVND (reference sequence).

The rearrangement links TRBV28 to TRBJ2-3; a weak D match, TRBD1 (5 bases). This CDR3 region has 15 residues. Germline CDR1 and CDR2: MDHEN and SYDVKM. Trimming left V 3 bases short and J 6 bases short, with 16 bases between. Written as DNA, the CDR3 is TGTGCCAGCAGTTTTAGGGGCCCACGCAGGGATACGCAGTATTTT. Amino acid sequence: CASSFRGPRRDTQYF. The full variable domain, in which reference TRBV28 and TRBJ2-3 provide the parts outside the CDR3, is DVKVTQSSRYLVKRTGEKVFLECVQDMDHENMFWYRQDPGLGLRLIYFSYDVKMKEKGDIPEGYSVSREKKERFSLILESASTNQTSMYLCASSFRGPRRDTQYFGPGTRLTVL.

This chain links TRBV5-1 with TRBJ1-2; D gene uncertain. V lost 3 bases, J lost 1 base, and 13 bases lay in between. Looked up from germline, CDR1 is SGHRS and CDR2 is YFSETQ. This CDR3 is 15 amino acids long. CDR3 sequence reads: CASSSPADGNYGYTF. The DNA for the CDR3 is TGCGCCAGCAGCTCCCCCGCCGACGGTAACTATGGCTACACCTTC.

The sample holds a few counts of this clonotype. The V gene is TRBV4-1, the J gene TRBJ1-2; unclear D gene. CDR1 and CDR2 from the germline V gene are MGHRA and YSYEKL. V was cut by 1 base and J by 5 bases, with 11 bases left in between. There are 14 residues in the CDR3. This chain's CDR3 is CASSQGLGIYGYTF. The CDR3 DNA reads TGCGCCAGCAGCCAAGGACTAGGAATTTATGGCTACACCTTC.

This clonotype was picked up many times. The rearrangement links TRBV7-8 to TRBJ2-3; TRBD1 is a possible D gene (6 bases). Germline CDR1 and CDR2: SGHVS and FQNEAQ. Trimming pared 0 bases from V and 2 bases from J, leaving 12 bases between. This CDR3 comprises 16 residues. The CDR3 DNA follows: TGTGCCAGCAGCTTAGCGTCTACAGGGAACACAGATACGCAGTATTTT. Translation gives CASSLASTGNTDTQYF.

This clonotype was seen ten or more times. This rearrangement joins TRBV5-1 to TRBJ2-5; D is uncertain. CDR1 SGHRS and CDR2 YFSETQ come from the germline V gene. This CDR3 is built from 15 residues. V was trimmed by 0 bases and J by 2 bases, leaving 11 bases between them. CDR3 amino acids: CASSLGEQRQETQYF. The CDR3 DNA reads TGCGCCAGCAGCTTGGGGGAACAAAGGCAAGAGACCCAGTACTTC.